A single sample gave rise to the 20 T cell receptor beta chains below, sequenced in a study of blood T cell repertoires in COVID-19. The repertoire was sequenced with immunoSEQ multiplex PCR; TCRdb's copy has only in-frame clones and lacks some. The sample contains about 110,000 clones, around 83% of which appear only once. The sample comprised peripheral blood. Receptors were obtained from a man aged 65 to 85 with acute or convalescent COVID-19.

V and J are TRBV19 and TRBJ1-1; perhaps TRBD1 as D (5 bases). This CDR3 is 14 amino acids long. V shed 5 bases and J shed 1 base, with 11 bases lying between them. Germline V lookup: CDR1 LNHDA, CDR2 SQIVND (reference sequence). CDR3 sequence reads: CASSPRDWNTEAFF. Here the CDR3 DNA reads TGTGCCAGTAGTCCCAGGGATTGGAACACTGAAGCTTTCTTT.

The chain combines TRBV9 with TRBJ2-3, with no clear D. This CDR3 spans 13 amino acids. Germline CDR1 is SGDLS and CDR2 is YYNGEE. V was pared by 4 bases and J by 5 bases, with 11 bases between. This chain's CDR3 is CASSFQPGDTQYF. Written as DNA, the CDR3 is TGTGCCAGCAGCTTTCAGCCAGGAGATACGCAGTATTTT.

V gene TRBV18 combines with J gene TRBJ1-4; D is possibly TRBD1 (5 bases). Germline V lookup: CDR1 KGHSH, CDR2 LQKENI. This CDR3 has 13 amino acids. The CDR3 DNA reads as TGTGCTGGCAAAGCGGGGGCTAATGAAAAACTGTTTTTT. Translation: CAGKAGANEKLFF.

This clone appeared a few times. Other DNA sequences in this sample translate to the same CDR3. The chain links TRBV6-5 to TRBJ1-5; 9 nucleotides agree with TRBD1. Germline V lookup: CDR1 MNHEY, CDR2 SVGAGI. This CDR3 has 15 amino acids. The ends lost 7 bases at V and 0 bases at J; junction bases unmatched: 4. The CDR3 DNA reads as TGTGCCAGCACAAGGACAGGGGATAGCAATCAGCCCCAGCATTTT. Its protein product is CASTRTGDSNQPQHF.

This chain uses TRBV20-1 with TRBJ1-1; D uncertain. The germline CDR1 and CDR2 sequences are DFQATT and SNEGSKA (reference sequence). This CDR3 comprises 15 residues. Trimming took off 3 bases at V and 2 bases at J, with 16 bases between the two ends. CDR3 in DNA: TGCAGTGCTAGTAGTATTGGCCAGATCAACACTGAAGCTTTCTTT. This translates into CSASSIGQINTEAFF.

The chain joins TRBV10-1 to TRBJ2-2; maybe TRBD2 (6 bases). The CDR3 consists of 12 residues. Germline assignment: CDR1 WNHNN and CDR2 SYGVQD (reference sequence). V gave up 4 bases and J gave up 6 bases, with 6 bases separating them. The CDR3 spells CASSAGAGELFF. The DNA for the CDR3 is TGCGCCAGCAGTGCGGGGGCCGGGGAGCTGTTTTTT.

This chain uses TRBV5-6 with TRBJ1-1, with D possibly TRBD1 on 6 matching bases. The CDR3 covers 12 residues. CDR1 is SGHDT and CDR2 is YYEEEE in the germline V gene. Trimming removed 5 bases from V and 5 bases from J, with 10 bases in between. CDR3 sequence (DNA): TGTGCCAGCAGGACAGGTGGTACTGAAGCTTTCTTT. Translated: CASRTGGTEAFF.

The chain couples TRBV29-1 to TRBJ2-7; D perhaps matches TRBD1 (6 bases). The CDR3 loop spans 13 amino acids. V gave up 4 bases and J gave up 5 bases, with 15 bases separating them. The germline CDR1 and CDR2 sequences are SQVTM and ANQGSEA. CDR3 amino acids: CSVVGQGNDEQYF. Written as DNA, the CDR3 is TGCAGCGTTGTGGGGCAGGGGAATGACGAGCAGTACTTC.

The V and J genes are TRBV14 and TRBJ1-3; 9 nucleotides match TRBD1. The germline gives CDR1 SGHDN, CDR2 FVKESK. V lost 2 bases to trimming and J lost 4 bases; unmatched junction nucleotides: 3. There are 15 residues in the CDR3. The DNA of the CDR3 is TGTGCCAGCAGCCAAAACAGGGGGCCCGGAAACACCATATATTTT. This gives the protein CASSQNRGPGNTIYF.

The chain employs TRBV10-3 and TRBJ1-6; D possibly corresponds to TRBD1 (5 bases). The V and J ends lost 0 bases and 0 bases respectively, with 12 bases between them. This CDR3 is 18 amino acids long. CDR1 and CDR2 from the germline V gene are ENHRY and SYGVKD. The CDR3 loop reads CAISESLGGGSYNSPLHF. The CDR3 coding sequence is TGTGCCATCAGTGAGTCGCTGGGGGGGGGCTCCTATAATTCACCCCTCCACTTT.

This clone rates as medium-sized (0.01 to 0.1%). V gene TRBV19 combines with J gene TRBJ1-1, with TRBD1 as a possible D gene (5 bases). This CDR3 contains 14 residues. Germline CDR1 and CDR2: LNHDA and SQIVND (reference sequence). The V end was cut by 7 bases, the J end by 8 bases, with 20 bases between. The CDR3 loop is CASTHTWGEMEAFF. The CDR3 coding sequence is TGTGCCAGTACTCATACATGGGGGGAGATGGAAGCTTTCTTT.

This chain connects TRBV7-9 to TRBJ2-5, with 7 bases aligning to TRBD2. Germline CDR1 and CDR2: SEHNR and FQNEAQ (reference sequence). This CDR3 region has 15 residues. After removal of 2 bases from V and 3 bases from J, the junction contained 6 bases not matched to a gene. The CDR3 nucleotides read TGTGCCAGCAGCTTAAGTGGGCTAGCGGAAGAGACCCAGTACTTC. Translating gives CASSLSGLAEETQYF.

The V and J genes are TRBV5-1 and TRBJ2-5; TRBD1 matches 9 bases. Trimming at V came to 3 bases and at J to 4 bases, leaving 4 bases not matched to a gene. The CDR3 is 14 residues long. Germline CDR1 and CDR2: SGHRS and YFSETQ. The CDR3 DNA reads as TGCGCCAGCAGCTGGGACAGGGTGGGAGAGACCCAGTACTTC. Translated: CASSWDRVGETQYF.

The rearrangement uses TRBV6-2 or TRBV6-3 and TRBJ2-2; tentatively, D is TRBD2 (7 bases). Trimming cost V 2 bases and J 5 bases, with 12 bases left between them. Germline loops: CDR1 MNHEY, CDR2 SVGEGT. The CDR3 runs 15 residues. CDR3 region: CASSYPGGRTGELFF. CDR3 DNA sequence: TGTGCCAGCAGTTACCCGGGGGGCCGGACCGGGGAGCTGTTTTTT.

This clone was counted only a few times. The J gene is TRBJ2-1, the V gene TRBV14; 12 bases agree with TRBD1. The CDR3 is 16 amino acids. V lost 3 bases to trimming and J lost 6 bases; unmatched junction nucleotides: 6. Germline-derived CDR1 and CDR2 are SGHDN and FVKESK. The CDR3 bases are TGTGCCAGCAGCCAGGTGGGACAGGGGGCAGTCAATGAGCAGTTCTTC. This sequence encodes CASSQVGQGAVNEQFF.

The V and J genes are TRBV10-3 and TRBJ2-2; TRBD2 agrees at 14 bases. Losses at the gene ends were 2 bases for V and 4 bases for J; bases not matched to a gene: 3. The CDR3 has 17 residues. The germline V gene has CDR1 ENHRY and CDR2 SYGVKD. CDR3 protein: CAISEETSGGATGELFF. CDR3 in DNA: TGTGCCATCAGTGAGGAGACTAGCGGGGGGGCCACCGGGGAGCTGTTTTTT.

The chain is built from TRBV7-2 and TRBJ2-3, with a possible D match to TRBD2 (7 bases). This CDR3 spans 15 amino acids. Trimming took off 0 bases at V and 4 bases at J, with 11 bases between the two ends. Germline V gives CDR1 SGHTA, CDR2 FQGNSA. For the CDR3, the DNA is TGTGCCAGCAGCTTAGCGGGGGGGCCCCCAGATACGCAGTATTTT. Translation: CASSLAGGPPDTQYF.

The CDR3 loop is CASSQESGHEQYF. CDR3 sequence (DNA): TGTGCCAGCAGCCAAGAGTCAGGCCACGAGCAGTACTTC. This rearrangement joins TRBV3-1 (or the pseudogene TRBV3-2) to TRBJ2-7; unclear D gene. Trimming shortened V by 0 bases and J by 5 bases, and 8 bases separated the two germline ends. Per germline, CDR1 LGHDT and CDR2 YNNKEL (reference sequence). The CDR3 extends over 13 amino acids.

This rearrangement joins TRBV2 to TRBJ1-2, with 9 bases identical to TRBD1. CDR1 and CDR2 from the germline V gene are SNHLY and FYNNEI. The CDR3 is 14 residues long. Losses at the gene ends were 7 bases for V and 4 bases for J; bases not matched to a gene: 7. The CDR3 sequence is CASNPGQGIYGYTF. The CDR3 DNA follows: TGTGCCAGCAACCCGGGACAGGGAATCTATGGCTACACCTTC.

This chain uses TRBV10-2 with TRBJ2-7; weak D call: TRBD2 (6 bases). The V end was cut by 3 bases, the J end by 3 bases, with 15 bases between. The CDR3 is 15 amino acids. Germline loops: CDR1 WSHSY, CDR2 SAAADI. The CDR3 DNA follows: TGCGCCAGCAGTGATCGCCGGGGAGGTGTCTACGAGCAGTACTTC. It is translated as CASSDRRGGVYEQYF.